Presented here are 5 T cell receptor beta chains from one specimen sequenced in a study of T cell responses to AZD1222 COVID-19 vaccine. Profiled with immunoSEQ multiplex PCR; TCRdb holds only in-frame clones, not every one. The sample lists tens of thousands of clones; around 89% were seen once. The input for sequencing was peripheral blood, taken 28 days after the second AZD1222 dose. These receptors came from an adult who received the AZD1222 COVID-19 vaccine.

This clone was observed a handful of times. The chain combines TRBV24-1 with TRBJ1-5; D is unresolved. CDR1 and CDR2 from the germline V gene are KGHDR and SFDVKD. The CDR3 runs to 11 residues. Trimming took off 7 bases at V and 5 bases at J, with 5 bases between the two ends. The CDR3 DNA follows: TGTGCCACCAGAAGACATCAGCCCCAGCATTTT. Amino acid sequence: CATRRHQPQHF.

This clone came up once. J is TRBJ1-3 and V is TRBV9; a weak D match, TRBD1 (5 bases). CDR1 and CDR2 (germline): SGDLS, YYNGEE. The CDR3 extends over 16 amino acids. The V end was cut by 4 bases, the J end by 0 bases, with 14 bases between. DNA of the CDR3: TGTGCCAGCAGCCTCCGGGGGGTCCTCTCTGGAAACACCATATATTTT. It yields the protein CASSLRGVLSGNTIYF.

The rearrangement links TRBV10-3 to TRBJ1-3, with D perhaps matching TRBD1 (5 bases). Germline loops: CDR1 ENHRY, CDR2 SYGVKD. The CDR3 consists of 14 residues. V was cut by 10 bases and J by 0 bases, with 13 bases left in between. CDR3 nucleotide sequence: TGTGCCACCGGGGACTCCCGCTCTGGAAACACCATATATTTT. It encodes CATGDSRSGNTIYF.

The chain links TRBV28 to TRBJ2-7; possibly TRBD2 for D (6 bases). The V and J ends lost 3 bases and 7 bases respectively, with 19 bases between them. Per the germline V gene, CDR1 is MDHEN and CDR2 is SYDVKM. The length of the CDR3 is 15 residues. CDR3 residues: CASSLSAEGRVEQYF. The CDR3 DNA reads TGTGCCAGCAGTTTGTCAGCGGAGGGGCGGGTTGAGCAGTACTTC.

J is TRBJ2-7 and V is TRBV7-2; D not certain. V lost 5 bases and J 6 bases, leaving 14 bases between the germline ends. This CDR3 comprises 13 residues. Per the germline V gene, CDR1 is SGHTA and CDR2 is FQGNSA. The CDR3 is CASSLRGIREQYF. The CDR3 nucleotides are TGTGCCAGCAGCCTAAGAGGAATTCGCGAGCAGTACTTC.